The text below deals with one T cell receptor (beta chain). Germline V gene sequence: CDR1 SGHAT, CDR2 FQNNGV. The J segment lost 7 bases and the V segment lost 5 bases, leaving 8 bases of the junction unmatched. The CDR3 spans 16 residues. Healthy bone marrow donors made up the donors. This record comes from a study of cytomegalovirus exposure and HLA in healthy donors. PCR used 60 Vbeta primers and 13 Jbeta primers. Sequencing was performed with immunoSEQ multiplex PCR; in TCRdb, only in-frame clones are kept and a portion is missing. Among about 140,000 clones listed, approximately 77% were seen once.

The sequencing sample was made of PBMCs. The chain links TRBV11-2 to TRBJ1-4; TRBD1 aligns across 12 bases. The origin of this receptor is a woman in her forties or fifties in good health and CMV-seronegative. This CDR3 is CASSTGTGGQGEKLFF. The DNA for the CDR3 is TGTGCCAGCAGCACGGGGACAGGGGGCCAAGGTGAAAAACTGTTTTTT.